These 14 T cell receptor beta chains originate from one sample sequenced in a study of T cell repertoires in cytomegalovirus infection. TCRdb reanalysed the reads using MiXCR and keeps one entry per CDR3 protein. The sample carries some 940,000 distinct CDR3 sequences, approximately 33% recorded once. No antigen has been identified for these receptors. Source: cultured CD8+ T cells from PBMCs, taken from culture after CMV antigen stimulation. The receptors come from a human donor in good health (CMV status not recorded). Some clones in this sample may be carry-over from other donors' samples.

CDR3 in amino acids: CASSIEGPETQYF. The CDR3 DNA reads TGTGCCAGTAGTATCGAGGGGCCAGAGACCCAGTACTTC. The chain has TRBV19 and TRBJ2-5; either TRBD1 or TRBD2 may fit D (5 bases each). Germline CDR1 and CDR2: LNHDA and SQIVND (reference sequence). V lost 3 bases and J lost 4, with 9 bases in between. The CDR3 has 13 amino acids. Supplemented by reference TRBV19 and TRBJ2-5, the full variable domain reads DGGITQSPKYLFRKEGQNVTLSCEQNLNHDAMYWYRQDPGQGLRLIYYSQIVNDFQKGDIAEGYSVSREKKESFPLTVTSAQKNPTAFYLCASSIEGPETQYFGPGTRLLVL.

The V call is TRBV15, the J call TRBJ2-5, with D maybe TRBD1 (6 bases). The V end was cut by 1 base, the J end by 1 base, with 10 bases between. This CDR3 spans 15 amino acids. CDR1 is LNHNV and CDR2 is YYDKDF in the germline V gene (reference sequence). CDR3 sequence (DNA): TGTGCCACCAGCAGAGGTGAGGACAGCCAAGAGACCCAGTACTTC. Translated: CATSRGEDSQETQYF.

On this clonotype: A much larger clone lies one base from this, so it may be a read error. The V and J genes are TRBV12-3 or TRBV12-4 and TRBJ2-5, with 13 bases matching TRBD2. The CDR3 is 16 residues long. CDR3 bases: TGTACCAGCAGTTCGACTAGCGGGGGGCTGCAAGAGACCCAGTACTTC. This encodes CTSSSTSGGLQETQYF.

DNA of the CDR3: TGCAGCGCACAGGGGTACTATGGCTACACCTTC. Amino acid sequence: CSAQGYYGYTF. The rearrangement joins TRBV29-1 to TRBJ1-2, with TRBD1 identical over 7 bases. Per germline, CDR1 SQVTM and CDR2 ANQGSEA. The CDR3 runs 11 residues. V lost 7 bases, J lost 3 bases, and 2 bases stayed unmatched.

On this clonotype: The junction shows a germline mismatch at one end, possibly a read error. The chain has TRBV7-9 and TRBJ1-4; D remains ambiguous. Germline CDR1 and CDR2: SEHNR and FQNEAQ (reference sequence). The CDR3 is made up of 12 amino acids. This chain's CDR3 is CVSSSDSEKLFF. In nucleotides, the CDR3 is TGTGTCAGCAGCTCCGACTCTGAAAAACTGTTTTTT.

This clonotype was counted a few times. J is TRBJ2-1 and V is TRBV28, with a weak D call TRBD1 (6 bases). V was clipped by 5 bases and J by 4 bases, with 18 bases between them. This CDR3 has 16 amino acids. The germline V gene has CDR1 MDHEN and CDR2 SYDVKM. CDR3 residues: CASSPSRGPKYNEQFF. The DNA of the CDR3 is TGTGCCAGCAGTCCCTCCAGGGGTCCGAAGTACAATGAGCAGTTCTTC.

This chain uses TRBV7-9 with TRBJ1-4; perhaps TRBD1 as D (5 bases). The CDR3 contains 13 residues. V was shortened by 7 bases and J by 8 bases, with 14 bases between the two germline ends. The germline gives CDR1 SEHNR, CDR2 FQNEAQ (reference sequence). The CDR3 reads CASTPAGWEKLFF. CDR3 DNA: TGTGCCAGCACCCCCGCAGGGTGGGAAAAACTGTTTTTT. The full variable domain, with the rest looked up from reference TRBV7-9 and TRBJ1-4, is DTGVSQNPRHKITKRGQNVTFRCDPISEHNRLYWYRQTLGQGPEFLTYFQNEAQLEKSRLLSDRFSAERPKGSFSTLEIQRTEQGDSAMYLCASTPAGWEKLFFGSGTQLSVL.

The chain uses TRBV6-1 and TRBJ1-1; D is unresolved. Germline V lookup: CDR1 MNHNS, CDR2 SASEGT. Trimming pared 6 bases from V and 1 base from J, leaving 9 bases between. The CDR3 consists of 13 residues. The CDR3, as DNA: TGTGCCAGCAGCGGCTACTGGAACACTGAAGCTTTCTTT. It yields the protein CASSGYWNTEAFF.

There are a few counts of this clonotype. The CDR3, as DNA: TGCGCCAGCAGCCCCCAGGACAGGGGGCATGATGGCTACACCTTC. Amino acid sequence: CASSPQDRGHDGYTF. V and J are TRBV4-1 and TRBJ1-2, with 11 bases that match TRBD1. The V gene's germline CDR1 is MGHRA and CDR2 YSYEKL. The CDR3 covers 15 residues. Trimming at V came to 4 bases and at J to 6 bases, leaving 7 bases not matched to a gene.

The chain carries TRBV4-3 and TRBJ2-3; maybe TRBD2 (5 bases). Germline CDR1 reads LGHNA; CDR2 reads YSLEER. The CDR3 runs 15 residues. V lost 0 bases, J lost 4 bases, and 11 bases lay in between. CDR3 amino acids: CASSQDGVPPDTQYF. CDR3 sequence (DNA): TGCGCCAGCAGCCAAGACGGGGTGCCCCCAGATACGCAGTATTTT.

V and J are TRBV12-3 or TRBV12-4 and TRBJ2-1, with a possible D match to TRBD1 (5 bases). V was trimmed by 3 bases and J by 0 bases, leaving 12 bases between them. The CDR3 is 16 amino acids. CDR3 sequence reads: CASSFAGWGSYNEQFF. The CDR3 DNA follows: TGTGCCAGCAGTTTTGCAGGGTGGGGCTCCTACAATGAGCAGTTCTTC.

The V call is TRBV7-4, the J call TRBJ1-6, with a tentative D call TRBD1 (6 bases). CDR1 and CDR2 (germline): SGHVT, SQSDAQ. The CDR3 is made up of 18 amino acids. The ends were cut back, 6 bases at V and 10 bases at J, with 28 bases in the middle. The CDR3: CASRSAGPTTGWGSPLHF. The DNA of the CDR3 is TGTGCCAGCAGGTCAGCGGGGCCTACCACAGGGTGGGGATCACCCCTCCACTTT.

This chain uses TRBV27 with TRBJ1-1; 7 bases line up with TRBD1. CDR1 MNHEY and CDR2 SMNVEV come from the germline V gene (reference sequence). The CDR3 is made up of 17 amino acids. V was clipped by 5 bases and J by 5 bases; unmatched bases: 17. DNA for the CDR3: TGTGCCAGCAGTCTCCGAGGGGGGTTAGTGACAGGGACTGAAGCTTTCTTT. It translates to CASSLRGGLVTGTEAFF.

This clonotype showed up just a few times. The V call is TRBV7-6, the J call TRBJ2-3, with D perhaps TRBD2 (6 bases). The germline gives CDR1 SGHVS, CDR2 FNYEAQ. The CDR3 has 12 residues. V lost 6 bases and J lost 10, with 14 bases in between. CDR3 sequence: CASRPGELAQYF. As DNA, the CDR3 is TGTGCCAGCAGACCGGGGGAATTGGCGCAGTATTTT.